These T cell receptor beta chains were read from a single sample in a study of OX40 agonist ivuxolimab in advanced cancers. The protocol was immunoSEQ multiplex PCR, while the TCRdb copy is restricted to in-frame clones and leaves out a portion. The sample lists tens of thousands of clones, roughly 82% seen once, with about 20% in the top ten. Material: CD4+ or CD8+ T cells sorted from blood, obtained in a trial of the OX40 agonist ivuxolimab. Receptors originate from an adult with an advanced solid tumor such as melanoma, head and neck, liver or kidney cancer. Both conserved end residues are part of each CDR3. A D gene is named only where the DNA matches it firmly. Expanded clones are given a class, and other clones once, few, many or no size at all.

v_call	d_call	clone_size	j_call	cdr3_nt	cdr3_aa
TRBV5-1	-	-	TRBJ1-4	TGCGCCAGCAGCTTGGCCGGGGTTGCAACTAATGAAAAACTGTTTTTT	CASSLAGVATNEKLFF
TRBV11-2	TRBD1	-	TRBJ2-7	TGTGCCAGCAGCCTCTGGGCACCGGGACAGGGGAACGAGCAGTACTTC	CASSLWAPGQGNEQYF
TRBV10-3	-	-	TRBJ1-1	TGTGCCATCAGTGAAAGGGGCCCTGAAGCTTTCTTT	CAISERGPEAFF
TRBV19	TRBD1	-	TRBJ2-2	TGTGCCACCCGGCGTAAGTCCGGGACAGCCTCCGCCGGGGAGCTGTTTTTT	CATRRKSGTASAGELFF
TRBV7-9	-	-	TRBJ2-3	TGTGCCAGCAGCCGGGGACTTAGCACAGATACGCAGTATTTT	CASSRGLSTDTQYF
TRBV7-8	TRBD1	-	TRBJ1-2	TGTGCCAGCAGCTCAAAGGGATCCAGGGGGGGCGGCTACACCTTC	CASSSKGSRGGGYTF
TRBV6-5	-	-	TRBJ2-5	TGTGCCAGCAGTCCAGGGGCAGAGACCCAGTACTTC	CASSPGAETQYF
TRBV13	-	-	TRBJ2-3	TGTGCCAGCAGCTCCTCGACACAGGGTTTCAAAGATACGCAGTATTTT	CASSSSTQGFKDTQYF
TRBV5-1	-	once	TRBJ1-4	TGCGCCAGCAGCTTGGCCTTTTCAGGAGCAACTAATGAAAAACTGTTTTTT	CASSLAFSGATNEKLFF
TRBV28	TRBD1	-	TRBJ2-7	TGTGCCAGCAGTTCGGGGACAGGGATCTACGAGCAGTACTTC	CASSSGTGIYEQYF
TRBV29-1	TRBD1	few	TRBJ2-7	TGCAGCGGCGGGCCCGGGACAGGGAACGAGCAGTACTTC	CSGGPGTGNEQYF
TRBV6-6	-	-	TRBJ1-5	TGTGCCAGCAGTAAAAATAGCAATCAGCCCCAGCATTTT	CASSKNSNQPQHF
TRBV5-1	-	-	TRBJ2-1	TGCGCCAGCAGCTTGGCCGATGGTCTGGGGATTTACAATGAGCAGTTCTTC	CASSLADGLGIYNEQFF
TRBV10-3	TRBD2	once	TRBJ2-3	TGTGCCATCAGTGAGTCTCTTCTCAGGCTAGCGGGGGTGGATACGCAGTATTTT	CAISESLLRLAGVDTQYF
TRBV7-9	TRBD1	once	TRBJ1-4	TGTGCCAGCAGCTCCAACAGGGGGCTAAGGGAAAAACTGTTTTTT	CASSSNRGLREKLFF
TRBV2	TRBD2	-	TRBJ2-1	TGTGCCAGCAGTGCGGAGCGGGAGGGGGTAAATGAGCAGTTCTTC	CASSAEREGVNEQFF
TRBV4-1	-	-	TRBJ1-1	TGCGCCAGCAGCCGACCAGGCAGTCGAACTGAAGCTTTCTTT	CASSRPGSRTEAFF
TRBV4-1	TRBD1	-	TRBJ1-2	TGTGCCAGCAGCCAAGATTGGACAGGGGCCTATGGCTACACCTTC	CASSQDWTGAYGYTF
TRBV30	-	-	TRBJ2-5	TGTGCCTGGAGAACAAGTGGGGGAGAGACCCAGTACTTC	CAWRTSGGETQYF
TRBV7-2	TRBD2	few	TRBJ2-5	TGTGCCAGCAGCTTCCCTAGCGGAGGCGGGGAGACCCAGTACTTC	CASSFPSGGGETQYF
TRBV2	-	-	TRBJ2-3	TGTGCCTCCAAGGGGGGAGTGGGAACAGATACGCAGTATTTT	CASKGGVGTDTQYF
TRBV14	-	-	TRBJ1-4	TGTGCCAGCAGCCACTCAACGAAACTGTTTTTT	CASSHSTKLFF
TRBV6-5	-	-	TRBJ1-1	TGTGCCAGCAGTTACAGAGTGAACACTGAAGCTTTCTTT	CASSYRVNTEAFF
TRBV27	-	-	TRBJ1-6	TGTGCCAGCAGTTTAGCCGGGACGGAGGATTCACCCCTCCACTTT	CASSLAGTEDSPLHF
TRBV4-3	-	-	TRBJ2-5	TGCGCCAGCAGCCAAGATTGGGCAGGGGGAGGAGAGACCCAGTACTTC	CASSQDWAGGGETQYF
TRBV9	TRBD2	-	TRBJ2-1	TGTGCCAGCAGCGTAGCTAGCGGGATACCCAATGAGCAGTTCTTC	CASSVASGIPNEQFF
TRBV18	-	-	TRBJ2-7	TGTGCCAGCTCACCTCCGGGGTCAACCACTTACTCCTACGAGCAGTACTTC	CASSPPGSTTYSYEQYF
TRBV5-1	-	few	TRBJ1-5	TGCGCCAGCAGCGCAGGGCAGGGCCAGCCCCAGCATTTT	CASSAGQGQPQHF
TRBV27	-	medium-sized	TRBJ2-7	TGTGCCAGCAGTTGGAGCGGTCTCTCCTACGAGCAGTACTTC	CASSWSGLSYEQYF
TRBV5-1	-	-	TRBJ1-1	TGCGCCAGCAGCTTGGCAAAGAACACTGAAGCTTTCTTT	CASSLAKNTEAFF
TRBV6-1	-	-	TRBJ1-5	TGTGCCAGCAGGGAATTGTCGCGGCAGCCCCAGCATTTT	CASRELSRQPQHF
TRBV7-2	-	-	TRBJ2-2	TGTGCCAGCAGCTTGACTAGGCCCGGGGAGCTGTTTTTT	CASSLTRPGELFF
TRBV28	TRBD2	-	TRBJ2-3	TGTGCCAGCAGTTCCCCTAGCGGGAGTCTCGCAGATACGCAGTATTTT	CASSSPSGSLADTQYF
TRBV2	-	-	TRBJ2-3	TGTGCCAGCATGGGGGCAGGCACAGATACGCAGTATTTT	CASMGAGTDTQYF
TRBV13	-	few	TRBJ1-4	TGTGCCAGCACCTCGGGGGGTCCATTGAAAAATGAAAAACTGTTTTTT	CASTSGGPLKNEKLFF
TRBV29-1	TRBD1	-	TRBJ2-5	TGCAGCGTTGAAGGAGTACTGGGGACAGGGAGAAAAGAGACCCAGTACTTC	CSVEGVLGTGRKETQYF
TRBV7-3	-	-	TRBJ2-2	TGTGCCAGCAGCTTAATTTCCTTGCGGGGGGAGCTGTTTTTT	CASSLISLRGELFF
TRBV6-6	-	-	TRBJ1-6	TGTGCCAGCAGACCCCGGGGCACCTCGAAGACCCACTTT	CASRPRGTSKTHF
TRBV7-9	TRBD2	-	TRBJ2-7	TGTGCCAGCAGCTTAGCGCGGCTAGCGGGGGGTGAGCAGTACTTC	CASSLARLAGGEQYF
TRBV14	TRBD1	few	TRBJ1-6	TGTGCCAGCAGCCTCGGGACAGCCCATTCACCCCTCCACTTT	CASSLGTAHSPLHF
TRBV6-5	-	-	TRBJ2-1	TGTGCCAGCAGTTACTCGATTAATCAGAACCATGAGCAGTTCTTC	CASSYSINQNHEQFF
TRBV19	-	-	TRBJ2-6	TGTGCCAGTAATAAAACCCCCGGATCTGGGGCCAACGTCCTGACTTTC	CASNKTPGSGANVLTF
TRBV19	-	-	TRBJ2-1	TGTGCCAGTAGTTCTTTCAATGAGCAGTTCTTC	CASSSFNEQFF